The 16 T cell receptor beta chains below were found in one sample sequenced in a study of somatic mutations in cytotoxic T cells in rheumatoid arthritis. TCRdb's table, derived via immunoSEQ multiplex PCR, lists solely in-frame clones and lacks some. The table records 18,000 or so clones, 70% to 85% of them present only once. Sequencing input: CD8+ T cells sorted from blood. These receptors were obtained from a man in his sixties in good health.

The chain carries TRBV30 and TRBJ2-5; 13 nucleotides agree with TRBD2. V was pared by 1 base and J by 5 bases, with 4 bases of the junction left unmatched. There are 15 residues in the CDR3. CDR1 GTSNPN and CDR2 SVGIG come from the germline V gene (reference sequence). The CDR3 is CAWSAGLAGVETQYF. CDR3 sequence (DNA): TGTGCCTGGAGTGCCGGACTAGCGGGAGTTGAGACCCAGTACTTC.

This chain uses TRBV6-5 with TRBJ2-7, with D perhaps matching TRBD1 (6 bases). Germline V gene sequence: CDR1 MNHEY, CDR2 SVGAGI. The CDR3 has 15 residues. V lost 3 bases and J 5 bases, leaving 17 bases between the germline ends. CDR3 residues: CASSYGWSRGNEQYF. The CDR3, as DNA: TGTGCCAGCAGTTATGGGTGGTCCAGGGGCAACGAGCAGTACTTC.

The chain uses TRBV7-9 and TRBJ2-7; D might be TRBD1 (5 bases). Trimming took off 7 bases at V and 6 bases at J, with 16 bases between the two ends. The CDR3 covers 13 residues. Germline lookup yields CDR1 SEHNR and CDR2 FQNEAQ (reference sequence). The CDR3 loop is CASIEDSSSEQYF. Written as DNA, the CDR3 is TGTGCCAGCATCGAAGACAGCTCCAGCGAGCAGTACTTC. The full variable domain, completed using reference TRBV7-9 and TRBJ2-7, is DTGVSQNPRHKITKRGQNVTFRCDPISEHNRLYWYRQTLGQGPEFLTYFQNEAQLEKSRLLSDRFSAERPKGSFSTLEIQRTEQGDSAMYLCASIEDSSSEQYFGPGTRLTVT.

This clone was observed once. CDR3 nucleotide sequence: TGTGCCAGCAGCTTGTCACCAGGATGGAACACCGGGGAGCTGTTTTTT. This translates into CASSLSPGWNTGELFF. The chain links TRBV5-6 to TRBJ2-2; D is unclear. The V and J ends lost 1 base and 1 base respectively, with 11 bases between them. Per germline, CDR1 SGHDT and CDR2 YYEEEE. The length of the CDR3 is 16 residues.

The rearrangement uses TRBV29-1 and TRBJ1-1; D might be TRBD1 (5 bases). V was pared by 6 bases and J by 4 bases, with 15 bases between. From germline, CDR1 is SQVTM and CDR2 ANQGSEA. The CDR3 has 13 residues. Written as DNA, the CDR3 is TGCAGCGTCGGGGGGGTATGGGGCACTGAAGCTTTCTTT. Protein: CSVGGVWGTEAFF.

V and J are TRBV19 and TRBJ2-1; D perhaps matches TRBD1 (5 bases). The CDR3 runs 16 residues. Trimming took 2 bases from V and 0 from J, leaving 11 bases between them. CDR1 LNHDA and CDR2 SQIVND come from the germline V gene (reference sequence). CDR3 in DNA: TGTGCCAGTAGTATAACAGGCGTTAGCTCCTACAATGAGCAGTTCTTC. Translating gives CASSITGVSSYNEQFF.

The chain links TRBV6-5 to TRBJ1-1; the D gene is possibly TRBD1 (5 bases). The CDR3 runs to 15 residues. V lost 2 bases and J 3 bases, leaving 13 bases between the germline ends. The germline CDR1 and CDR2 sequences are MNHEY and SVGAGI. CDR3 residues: CASSYPLGAYTEAFF. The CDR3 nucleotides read TGTGCCAGCAGTTACCCATTAGGGGCTTACACTGAAGCTTTCTTT.

The DNA for the CDR3 is TGTGCCAGCAGCTTAGTTAGCGGGAGTTTTGAGCAGTTCTTC. Translation: CASSLVSGSFEQFF. The gene calls are TRBV7-3 and TRBJ2-1; 9 bases fit TRBD2. In germline, CDR1 is SGHTA, CDR2 FQGTGA. The CDR3 loop spans 14 amino acids. The trim removed 2 bases at V and 9 bases at J, leaving 5 bases unmatched.

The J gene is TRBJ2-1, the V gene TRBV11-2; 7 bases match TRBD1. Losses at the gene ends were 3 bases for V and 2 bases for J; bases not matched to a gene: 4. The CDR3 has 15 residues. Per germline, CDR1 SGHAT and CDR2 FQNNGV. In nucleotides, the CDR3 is TGTGCCAGCAGCTTCTTTGACAGGGCCTACAATGAGCAGTTCTTC. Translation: CASSFFDRAYNEQFF. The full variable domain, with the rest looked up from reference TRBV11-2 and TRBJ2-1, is EAGVAQSPRYKIIEKRQSVAFWCNPISGHATLYWYQQILGQGPKLLIQFQNNGVVDDSQLPKDRFSAERLKGVDSTLKIQPAKLEDSAVYLCASSFFDRAYNEQFFGPGTRLTVL.

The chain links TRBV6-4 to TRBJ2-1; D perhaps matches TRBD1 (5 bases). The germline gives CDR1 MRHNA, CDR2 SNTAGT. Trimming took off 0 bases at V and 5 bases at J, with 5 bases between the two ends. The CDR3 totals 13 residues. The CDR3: CASSDSDNNEQFF. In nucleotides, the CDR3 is TGTGCCAGCAGTGACTCGGACAACAATGAGCAGTTCTTC.

Here the CDR3 reads CASSISRGSGNTIYF. CDR3 in DNA: TGTGCCAGTAGTATATCTCGGGGCTCTGGAAACACCATATATTTT. The rearrangement links TRBV19 to TRBJ1-3; D not certain. Trimming took off 2 bases at V and 0 bases at J, with 8 bases between the two ends. CDR1 LNHDA and CDR2 SQIVND come from the germline V gene (reference sequence). The CDR3 is 15 residues long.

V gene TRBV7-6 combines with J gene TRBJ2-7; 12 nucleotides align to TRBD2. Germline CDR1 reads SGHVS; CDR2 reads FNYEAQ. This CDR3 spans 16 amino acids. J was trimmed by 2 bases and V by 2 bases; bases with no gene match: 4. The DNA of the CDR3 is TGTGCCAGCAGCTTAAGTCCTAGCGGGAGGGCCTACGAGCAGTACTTC. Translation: CASSLSPSGRAYEQYF.

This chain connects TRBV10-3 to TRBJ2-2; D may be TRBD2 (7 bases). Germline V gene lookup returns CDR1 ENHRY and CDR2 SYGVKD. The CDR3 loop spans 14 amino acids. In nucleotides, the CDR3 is TGTGCAAGTGCGAGGGCGGGGGCGACCGGGGAGCTGTTTTTT. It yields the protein CASARAGATGELFF.

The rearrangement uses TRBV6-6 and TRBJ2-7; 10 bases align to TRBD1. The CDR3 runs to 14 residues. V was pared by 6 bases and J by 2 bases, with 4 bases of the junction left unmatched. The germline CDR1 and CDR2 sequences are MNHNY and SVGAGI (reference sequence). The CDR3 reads CASSRTGGTYEQYF. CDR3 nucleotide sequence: TGTGCCAGCAGCAGGACAGGGGGGACCTACGAGCAGTACTTC.

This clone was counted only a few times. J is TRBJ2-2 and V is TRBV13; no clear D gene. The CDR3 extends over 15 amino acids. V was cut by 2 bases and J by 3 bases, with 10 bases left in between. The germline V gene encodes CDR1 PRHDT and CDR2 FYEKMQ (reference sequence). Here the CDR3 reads CASSLLQSYTGELFF. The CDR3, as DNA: TGTGCCAGCAGCTTATTACAGAGTTACACCGGGGAGCTGTTTTTT.

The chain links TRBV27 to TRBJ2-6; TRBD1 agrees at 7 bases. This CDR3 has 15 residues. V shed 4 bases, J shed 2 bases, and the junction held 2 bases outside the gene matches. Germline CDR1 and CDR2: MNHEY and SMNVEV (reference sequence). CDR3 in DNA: TGTGCCAGCAGTTCAACAGGGGCTGGGGCCAACGTCCTGACTTTC. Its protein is CASSSTGAGANVLTF. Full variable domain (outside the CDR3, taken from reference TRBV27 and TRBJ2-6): EAQVTQNPRYLITVTGKKLTVTCSQNMNHEYMSWYRQDPGLGLRQIYYSMNVEVTDKGDVPEGYKVSRKEKRNFPLILESPSPNQTSLYFCASSSTGAGANVLTFGAGSRLTVL.